This TCR beta chain was sequenced in a study of blood T cell repertoires in COVID-19. In germline, CDR1 is SGHKS, CDR2 YYEKEE (reference sequence). Germline trimming cut 2 bases from V and 4 bases from J; bases unmatched to any gene: 8. This CDR3 region has 15 residues. Per the original data handling: It was from reference gene primer amplification that nucleated cell counts were estimated. Sequencing was performed with immunoSEQ multiplex PCR; in TCRdb, only in-frame clones are kept and a portion is missing. From that table come the V and J calls and clone size; the DNA was used to work out D and trimming. The sample records 100,000 to 150,000 clones, approximately 80% being singletons.

The sequencing sample was made of peripheral blood. This sequence was found in a man between 40 and 49 years old with active or convalescent COVID-19. The chain couples TRBV5-5 to TRBJ2-5; 7 positions agree with TRBD1. The CDR3 loop reads CASSLLTGERETQYF. In DNA, the CDR3 is TGTGCCAGCAGCTTATTAACAGGGGAGAGAGAGACCCAGTACTTC. The full variable domain, completed using reference TRBV5-5 and TRBJ2-5, is DAGVTQSPTHLIKTRGQQVTLRCSPISGHKSVSWYQQVLGQGPQFIFQYYEKEERGRGNFPDRFSARQFPNYSSELNVNALLLGDSALYLCASSLLTGERETQYFGPGTRLLVL.